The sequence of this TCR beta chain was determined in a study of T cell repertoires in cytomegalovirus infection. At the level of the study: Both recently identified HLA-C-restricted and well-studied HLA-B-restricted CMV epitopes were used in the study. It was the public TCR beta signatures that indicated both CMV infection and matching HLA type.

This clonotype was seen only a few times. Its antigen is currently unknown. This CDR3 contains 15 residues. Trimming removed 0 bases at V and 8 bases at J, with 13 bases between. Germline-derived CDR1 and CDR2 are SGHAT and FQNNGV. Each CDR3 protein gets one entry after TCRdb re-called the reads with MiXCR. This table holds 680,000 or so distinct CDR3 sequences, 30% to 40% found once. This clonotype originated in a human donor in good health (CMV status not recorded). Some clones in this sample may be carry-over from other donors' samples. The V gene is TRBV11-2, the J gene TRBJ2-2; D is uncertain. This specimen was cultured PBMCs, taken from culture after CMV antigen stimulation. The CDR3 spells CASSLDQPPLGELFF. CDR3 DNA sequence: TGTGCCAGCAGCTTAGACCAACCCCCCCTTGGGGAGCTGTTTTTT.